This T cell receptor (beta chain) was observed in a study of blood T cell repertoires in COVID-19. Looking at the study overall: Donors in the United States, Italy and Spain gave samples during acute or convalescent COVID-19. PBMCs, B-cell-depleted T cells, or T cells were the source of the cDNA or gDNA that made up the material.

Trimming left V 2 bases short and J 0 bases short, with 12 bases between. This CDR3 contains 16 residues. CDR1 PRHDT and CDR2 FYEKMQ come from the germline V gene (reference sequence). In the source study's methods: Reference gene primer amplification in the assay estimated nucleated cell counts. Clones were sequenced by immunoSEQ multiplex PCR, and TCRdb holds only the in-frame ones, with some missing. V and J calls plus clone size are reproduced from that table; the DNA served to infer D and trimming. The sample lists tens of thousands of clones, 75% to 80% occurring once. This TCR was recovered from a woman older than 75 with acute or convalescent COVID-19. Sequenced sample: peripheral blood. The chain combines TRBV13 with TRBJ2-3, with a tentative D call TRBD1 (5 bases). The CDR3 DNA reads as TGTGCCAGCAGCTTAAACACAGGAACTAGCACAGATACGCAGTATTTT. Protein product: CASSLNTGTSTDTQYF.